The clone carrying this TCR beta chain was seen once. These data come from a study of control samples from healthy donors and cancer patients. The table came from immunoSEQ multiplex PCR; TCRdb's copy has only in-frame clones and leaves some out. The table has fewer than 65,000 clones, about four fifths seen once. The V end lost 8 bases, the J end lost 4 bases, and 17 bases lay between the germline ends. Germline CDR1 SNHLY, CDR2 FYNNEI. This CDR3 has 14 residues. Sequencing used blood. This clonotype was obtained from an older man in good health. The chain carries TRBV2 and TRBJ1-2; D is unclear. This CDR3 is CASGGRGRGYGYTF. In nucleotides, the CDR3 is TGTGCCAGCGGTGGACGGGGAAGAGGCTATGGCTACACCTTC.